A single sample is the source of the 4 T cell receptor beta chains below, sequenced in a study of cytomegalovirus exposure and HLA in healthy donors. The study ran its PCR with 60 Vbeta and 13 Jbeta primers. Method: immunoSEQ multiplex PCR; TCRdb's copy keeps in-frame clones and lacks some. Of some 120,000 clones detected, over 65% appear once; the ten largest clones hold around 1.2%. The sequencing sample was made of PBMCs. Receptors originate from a man aged 50 or older in good health and CMV-seronegative.

This chain uses TRBV6-1 with TRBJ2-7; TRBD2 matches at 13 bases. From germline, CDR1 is MNHNS and CDR2 SASEGT. CDR3 length equals 15 residues. The V and J ends lost 1 base and 7 bases, in that order; junction bases with no gene match: 4. CDR3 DNA sequence: TGTGCCAGCAGTGAAGGGACTAGCGGGAGTCGGGAGCAGTACTTC. Translated: CASSEGTSGSREQYF.

CDR3 in DNA: TGTGCCAGCAGTTTACCCTGGACAGGGCGAGTCTATGGCTACACCTTC. Residues: CASSLPWTGRVYGYTF. The V call is TRBV28, the J call TRBJ1-2, with 8 bases lining up with TRBD1. The CDR3 has 16 residues. Trimming at V came to 2 bases and at J to 4 bases, leaving 9 bases not matched to a gene. Germline V CDR1 and CDR2: MDHEN, SYDVKM.

This chain links TRBV28 with TRBJ2-7, with a tentative D call TRBD2 (6 bases). The CDR3 spans 13 residues. CDR1 is MDHEN and CDR2 is SYDVKM in the germline V gene. V dropped 3 bases and J dropped 5 bases, with 11 bases sitting between them. The CDR3 DNA reads TGTGCCAGCAGTTTGACGGGAGTTCACGAGCAGTACTTC. It codes for CASSLTGVHEQYF.

This chain joins TRBV6-5 and TRBJ2-5, with 9 bases that match TRBD2. V shed 8 bases and J 2 bases; nucleotides not matched to a gene: 6. CDR3 length: 14 residues. Germline CDR1 and CDR2: MNHEY and SVGAGI. DNA for the CDR3: TGTGCCAGCTTGGCTAGCGGGACTCAAGAGACCCAGTACTTC. Its translation is CASLASGTQETQYF.